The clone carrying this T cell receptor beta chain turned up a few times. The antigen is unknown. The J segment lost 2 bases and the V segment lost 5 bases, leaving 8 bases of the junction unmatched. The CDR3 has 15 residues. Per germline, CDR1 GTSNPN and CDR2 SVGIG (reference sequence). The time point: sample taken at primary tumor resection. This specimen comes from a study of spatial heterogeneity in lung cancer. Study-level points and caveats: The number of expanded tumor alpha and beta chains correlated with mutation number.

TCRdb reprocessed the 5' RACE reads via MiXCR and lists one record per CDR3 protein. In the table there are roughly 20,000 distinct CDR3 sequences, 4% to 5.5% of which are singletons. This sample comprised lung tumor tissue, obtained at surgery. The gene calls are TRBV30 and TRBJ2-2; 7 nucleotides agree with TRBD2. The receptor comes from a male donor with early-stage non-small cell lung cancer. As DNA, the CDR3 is TGTGCCTGGGATGGCGGGAGCAGCAACACCGGGGAGCTGTTTTTT. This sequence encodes CAWDGGSSNTGELFF.